Below are 6 T cell receptor beta chains sequenced from a single sample in a study of T cell responses to AZD1222 COVID-19 vaccine. Sequencing used immunoSEQ multiplex PCR; TCRdb keeps in-frame clones, though not all of them. The repertoire has over 85,000 clones, 81% of them found once; the top ten carry roughly 4.8%. Sequenced material: peripheral blood, taken on day 0 of AZD1222 vaccination. These receptors all come from an adult in good health.

V gene TRBV5-6 combines with J gene TRBJ1-5, with TRBD1 matching over 8 bases. This CDR3 is built from 15 residues. Trimming at V came to 4 bases and at J to 2 bases, leaving 5 bases not matched to a gene. Per germline, CDR1 SGHDT and CDR2 YYEEEE. CDR3: CASSQRDRRNQPQHF. In DNA, the CDR3 is TGTGCCAGCAGCCAGAGGGACAGGCGCAATCAGCCCCAGCATTTT.

In its sample, this clone was seen once. This chain joins TRBV14 and TRBJ1-2, with unresolved D. Trimming took 2 bases from V and 2 from J, leaving 15 bases between them. CDR3 size: 16 residues. From germline, CDR1 is SGHDN and CDR2 FVKESK. DNA for the CDR3: TGTGCCAGCAGCCAATACTTCGACCTTAACAACTATGGCTACACCTTC. This codes for CASSQYFDLNNYGYTF.

This sequence joins TRBV5-8 and TRBJ2-1, with TRBD1 identical over 8 bases. The germline gives CDR1 SGHTS, CDR2 YDEGEE. This CDR3 comprises 13 residues. Unmatched junction bases numbered 4, after V lost 6 bases and J lost 5 bases. For the CDR3, the DNA is TGTGCCAGCAACAGGGGGGTGGACAATGAGCAGTTCTTC. Protein: CASNRGVDNEQFF.

The chain is built from TRBV2 and TRBJ1-1; 7 bases map to TRBD1. CDR1 is SNHLY and CDR2 is FYNNEI in the germline V gene. Trimming cost V 6 bases and J 0 bases; bases outside gene matches: 7. The CDR3 is made up of 15 amino acids. CDR3: CASSRQGTMNTEAFF. The DNA of the CDR3 is TGTGCCAGCAGCAGACAGGGAACTATGAACACTGAAGCTTTCTTT.

The chain has TRBV11-2 and TRBJ1-6; no firm D call. The ends were cut back, 1 base at V and 7 bases at J, with 5 bases in the middle. Germline assignment: CDR1 SGHAT and CDR2 FQNNGV. The CDR3 is 13 amino acids. CDR3 region: CASSLAPNSPLHF. The CDR3, as DNA: TGTGCCAGCAGCTTAGCCCCAAATTCACCCCTCCACTTT.

The chain combines TRBV4-3 with TRBJ1-1; D is undetermined. V was trimmed by 0 bases and J by 4 bases, leaving 12 bases between them. This CDR3 contains 15 residues. In germline, CDR1 is LGHNA, CDR2 YSLEER. CDR3 coding DNA: TGCGCCAGCAGCCAAGATAGGACTAGAAGCACTGAAGCTTTCTTT. Protein: CASSQDRTRSTEAFF.